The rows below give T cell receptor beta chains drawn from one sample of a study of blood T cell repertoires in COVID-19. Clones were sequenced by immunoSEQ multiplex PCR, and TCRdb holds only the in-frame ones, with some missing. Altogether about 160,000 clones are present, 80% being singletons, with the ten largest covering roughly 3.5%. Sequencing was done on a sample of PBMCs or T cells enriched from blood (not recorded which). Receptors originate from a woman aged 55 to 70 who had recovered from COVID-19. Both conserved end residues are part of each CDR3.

CDR3 protein: CASSGPRGTQVAYEQYF
V gene: TRBV25-1

CDR3 protein: CASSLAGEYGYTF
V gene: TRBV5-6

CDR3 protein: CASSLYPGQGYSDGYTF
V gene: TRBV18

CDR3 protein: CAWSVVGAKNIQYF
V gene: TRBV30

CDR3 protein: CASTPGEGANEQYF
V gene: TRBV6-4

CDR3 protein: CASSLWTSNSANEQFF
V gene: TRBV9

CDR3 protein: CASSTGTGAEQYF
V gene: TRBV7-2

CDR3 protein: CASSVLRDRGPLGTF
V gene: TRBV7-9

CDR3 protein: CASSLKRDHTHTQYF
V gene: TRBV7-2

CDR3 protein: CASSYARTGAPF
V gene: TRBV6-7

CDR3 protein: CASGTMGAWELFF
V gene: TRBV6-5

CDR3 protein: CASSVGTGSLRCNGYTF
V gene: TRBV21-1

CDR3 protein: CASSYGGLNTEAFF
V gene: TRBV2

CDR3 protein: CASSRGTGGMNTEAFF
V gene: TRBV4-1

CDR3 protein: CASSPPDRGPYEQYF
V gene: TRBV7-9

CDR3 protein: CASSFGDSYGYTF
V gene: TRBV12-3/TRBV12-4

CDR3 protein: CASSPVRRQDSLLAQYF
V gene: TRBV18

CDR3 protein: CASKTTLNEKLFF
V gene: TRBV5-1

CDR3 protein: CATSDLRHPGLAGFITDTQYF
V gene: TRBV24-1

CDR3 protein: CASSEARLAGKADTQYF
V gene: TRBV25-1

CDR3 protein: CASSRHRVGEQYF
V gene: TRBV27

CDR3 protein: CASSQPGTSGSYEQYF
V gene: TRBV3-1/TRBV3-2

CDR3 protein: CASSERPSGEQYF
V gene: TRBV2

CDR3 protein: CASSEIYGGRSGYTF
V gene: TRBV6-4

CDR3 protein: CASRGTSGPYNEQFF
V gene: TRBV6-5

CDR3 protein: CASSPKPLLRLSNYGYTF
V gene: TRBV27

CDR3 protein: CAISGGTSGGYNEQFF
V gene: TRBV10-3

CDR3 protein: CASSGGPGQGEQYF
V gene: TRBV9

CDR3 protein: CASRHGTGGRGYTF
V gene: TRBV19

CDR3 protein: CASSIRANTEAFF
V gene: TRBV19

CDR3 protein: CASRAGDYGYTF
V gene: TRBV6-5

CDR3 protein: CASSGRGADNEQFF
V gene: TRBV9

CDR3 protein: CASGRDHTEAFF
V gene: TRBV18

CDR3 protein: CASSSTGTAHYGYTF
V gene: TRBV6-5

CDR3 protein: CASSPEEDRVYEQYF
V gene: TRBV9

CDR3 protein: CASSERAVMPPRIYF
V gene: TRBV2

CDR3 protein: CASSFSLGSGEEQYF
V gene: TRBV3-1/TRBV3-2

CDR3 protein: CASSLQATDTQYF
V gene: TRBV5-6

CDR3 protein: CASRPDRRSGNTIYF
V gene: TRBV7-2

CDR3 protein: CASSLAGAGNTIYF
V gene: TRBV5-1

CDR3 protein: CASSLRTGGFQPQHF
V gene: TRBV5-5

CDR3 protein: CASSWTAPYEQYF
V gene: TRBV5-1

CDR3 protein: CAGATNHNEQFF
V gene: TRBV2

CDR3 protein: CASSQETTSGGRADTQYF
V gene: TRBV3-1/TRBV3-2